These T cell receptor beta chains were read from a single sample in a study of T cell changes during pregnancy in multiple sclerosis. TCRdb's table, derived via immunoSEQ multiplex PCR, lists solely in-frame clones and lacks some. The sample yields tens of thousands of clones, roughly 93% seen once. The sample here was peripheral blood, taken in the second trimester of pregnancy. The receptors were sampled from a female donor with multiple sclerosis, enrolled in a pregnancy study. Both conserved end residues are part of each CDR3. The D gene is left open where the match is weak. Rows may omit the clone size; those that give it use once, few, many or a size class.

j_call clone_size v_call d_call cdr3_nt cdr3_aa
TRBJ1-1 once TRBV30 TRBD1 TGTGCCTGGAGGCCAAGGGACAGGGGTATCGCTGAAGCTTTCTTT CAWRPRDRGIAEAFF
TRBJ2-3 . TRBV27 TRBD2 TGTGCCAGCAGCCCTGGGGGGGAGCGGCACACAGATACGCAGTATTTT CASSPGGERHTDTQYF
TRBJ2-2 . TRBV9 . TGTGCCAGCAGCGTAGGTGCAGGGTTCACCGGGGAGCTGTTTTTT CASSVGAGFTGELFF
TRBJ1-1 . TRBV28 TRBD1 TGTGCCAGCAGGCTCCAGGGGGGCACTGAAGCTTTCTTT CASRLQGGTEAFF
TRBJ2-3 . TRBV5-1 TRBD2 TGCGCCAGCAGCTTGGACGGGAGGGCCGCAGATACGCAGTATTTT CASSLDGRAADTQYF
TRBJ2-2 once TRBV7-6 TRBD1 TGTGCCAGCAGCTACGGACAGGGGACCGGGGAGCTGTTTTTT CASSYGQGTGELFF
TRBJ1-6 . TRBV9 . TGTGCCAGCAGCTTAAGGGACTCGAGCTACTCACCCCTCCACTTT CASSLRDSSYSPLHF
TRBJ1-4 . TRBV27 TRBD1 TGTGCCAGCAGTTTGCTGCATACAGGGGGCAAGGAGGAAAAACTGTTTTTT CASSLLHTGGKEEKLFF
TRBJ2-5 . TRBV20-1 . TGCAGTGCCCGGACAATGGAGACCCAGTACTTC CSARTMETQYF
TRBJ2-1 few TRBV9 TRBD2 TGTGCCAGCAGCGTAGCATGGACTAGCGGGACCGGGACCTACAATGAGCAGTTCTTC CASSVAWTSGTGTYNEQFF
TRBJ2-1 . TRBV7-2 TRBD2 TGTGCCAGCAGCCAAGGAAGCGTAGCGGGGAACAATGAGCAGTTCTTC CASSQGSVAGNNEQFF
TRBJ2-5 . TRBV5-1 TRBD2 TGCGCCAGCAGCCCACAGACTAGCGGGAGCGAGGAGACCCAGTACTTC CASSPQTSGSEETQYF
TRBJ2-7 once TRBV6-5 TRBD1 TGTGCCAGCAGTACAGGGGTAGGGGGCTACGAGCAGTACTTC CASSTGVGGYEQYF